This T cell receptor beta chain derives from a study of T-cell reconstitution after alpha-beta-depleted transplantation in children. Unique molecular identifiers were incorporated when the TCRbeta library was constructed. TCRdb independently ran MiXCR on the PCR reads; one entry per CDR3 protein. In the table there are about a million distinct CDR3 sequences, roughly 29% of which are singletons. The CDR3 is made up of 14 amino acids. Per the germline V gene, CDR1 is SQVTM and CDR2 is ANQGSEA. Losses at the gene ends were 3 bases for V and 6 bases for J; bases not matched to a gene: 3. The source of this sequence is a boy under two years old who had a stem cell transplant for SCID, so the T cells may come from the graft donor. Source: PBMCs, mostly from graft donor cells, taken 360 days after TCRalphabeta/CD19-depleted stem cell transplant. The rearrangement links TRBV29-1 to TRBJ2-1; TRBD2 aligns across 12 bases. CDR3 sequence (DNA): TGCAGCGTTGAGACTAGCGGGGGTGGCAATGAGCAGTTCTTC. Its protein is CSVETSGGGNEQFF.